A selection of T cell receptor beta chains follows, all from one sample in a study of blood T cell repertoires in COVID-19. Some clones are missing from TCRdb's copy, which holds only in-frame ones; the method was immunoSEQ multiplex PCR. Of roughly 100,000 clones in the sample, 84% were seen once. Sequencing was performed on peripheral blood. The receptors derive from a human donor in a cohort sampled during active COVID-19. Each CDR3 is given with its conserved first and last residue. A D gene is named only where the DNA matches it firmly. Some rows mark clone size as missing; the rest say once, few, many or name a class of expanded clone.

>TRBJ1-2|-|-|TRBV5-6
TGTGCCAGCAGCTTGGATAGAGCGGCCGGTGGCTACACCTTC
CASSLDRAAGGYTF
>TRBJ2-7|-|TRBD2|TRBV6-5
TGTGCCAGCAGTAACCACGGGGGGGGCGTCTACGAGCAGTACTTC
CASSNHGGGVYEQYF
>TRBJ1-4|-|-|TRBV5-1
TGCGCCAGCAGCCATAAGCAGGGGTGGGATGAAAAACTGTTTTTT
CASSHKQGWDEKLFF
>TRBJ2-1|-|TRBD2|TRBV6-2/TRBV6-3
TGTGCCAGCAGTTATGTGAGCGGGGGGCCACATCGGGACAATGAGCAGTTCTTC
CASSYVSGGPHRDNEQFF
>TRBJ2-7|-|-|TRBV6-5
TGTGCCAGCAGTTACTACGGGAAACCCTACGAGCAGTACTTC
CASSYYGKPYEQYF
>TRBJ2-3|-|-|TRBV4-3
TGCGCCAGCAGCCCGCTAGTAGGGGCCGCAGATACGCAGTATTTT
CASSPLVGAADTQYF
>TRBJ1-6|-|-|TRBV28
TGTGCCAGCAGTCCCGACATCAGCTCCTATAATTCACCCCTCCACTTT
CASSPDISSYNSPLHF
>TRBJ2-3|few|TRBD2|TRBV7-8
TGTGCCAGCAGCTTAAGCGCGGGGGATTATGATACGCAGTATTTT
CASSLSAGDYDTQYF
>TRBJ2-5|-|-|TRBV12-5
TGTGCTAGTGGTTTACTTGGTCTAGAGTACCAAGAGACCCAGTACTTC
CASGLLGLEYQETQYF
>TRBJ2-1|few|-|TRBV9
TGTGCCAGCACCACTCGGGGGGAGCAGTTCTTC
CASTTRGEQFF
>TRBJ2-7|-|TRBD1|TRBV5-1
TGCGCCAGCAGCCATGGACAGGGGTACGAGCAGTACTTC
CASSHGQGYEQYF
>TRBJ1-4|-|-|TRBV5-1
TGCGCCAGCAGCTCCGGGACTCTCGACGGCGAAAAACTGTTTTTT
CASSSGTLDGEKLFF
>TRBJ2-5|-|TRBD1|TRBV5-1
TGCGCCAGCAGCTTGGCGGGACAGCTTGCAGAGACCCAGTACTTC
CASSLAGQLAETQYF
>TRBJ1-4|-|-|TRBV3-1/TRBV3-2
TGTGCCAGCAGCCAAGGTTTAAGTGTGGGCGAAAAACTGTTTTTT
CASSQGLSVGEKLFF
>TRBJ1-2|-|-|TRBV28
TGTGCCAGCAGATCAGGGTGGGGCTATGGCTACACCTTC
CASRSGWGYGYTF
>TRBJ1-2|-|-|TRBV14
TGTGCCAGCAGCCAAGTACCACTATGGAGCTATGGCTACACCTTC
CASSQVPLWSYGYTF
>TRBJ2-3|-|-|TRBV7-2
TGTGCCAGCAGCTTCCGCGGGGGCCGGGAAGATACGCAGTATTTT
CASSFRGGREDTQYF
>TRBJ2-1|-|-|TRBV7-8
TGTGCCAGCAGCTCCTATAGACTACCGTCCTCCTACAATGAGCAGTTCTTC
CASSSYRLPSSYNEQFF
>TRBJ1-2|-|-|TRBV18
TGTGCCAGCTCACCACAGACGGGGGATAACTATGGCTACACCTTC
CASSPQTGDNYGYTF
>TRBJ1-6|-|-|TRBV7-3
TGTGCCAGCAGCTTACGCAGGGATTCACCCCTCCACTTT
CASSLRRDSPLHF
>TRBJ2-6|once|-|TRBV5-1
TGCGCCAGCAGCGGAGGGACAGAGAGCTCTGGGGCCAACGTCCTGACTTTC
CASSGGTESSGANVLTF
>TRBJ1-3|-|TRBD1|TRBV4-2
TGTGCCAGCAGCCAGACAGGGGACGGCGGAAACACCATATATTTT
CASSQTGDGGNTIYF
>TRBJ1-5|-|-|TRBV10-3
TGTGCCATCAGTGAGTCCACGGATCAGCCCCAGCATTTT
CAISESTDQPQHF